The sequence of this T cell receptor (beta chain) was determined in a study of T-cell reconstitution after alpha-beta-depleted transplantation in children. Points from the study as a whole: Counts and diversity of T cells one year after transplant came mostly from newly produced T cells. In patients about two months after transplant, alpha-beta T cells reportedly arose from several hundred expanded graft clones. Several patients had high TCRbeta diversity at day 60; it came from surviving recipient T cells and thymic progenitors.

There are many counts of this clonotype. Its antigen is as yet unknown. CDR1 and CDR2 (germline): MDHEN, SYDVKM. V lost 7 bases, J lost 4 bases, and 13 bases lay in between. This CDR3 spans 13 amino acids. Unique molecular identifiers were used in preparing the TCRbeta library. TCRdb analysed the PCR reads with MiXCR anew, one entry per CDR3 protein. The repertoire has around 210,000 distinct CDR3 sequences, about 7% of them found once; the top ten carry less than 7%. This sequence was found in a boy aged 2 to 10 with acute lymphoblastic leukemia, due to receive a stem cell transplant. The rearrangement uses TRBV28 and TRBJ2-5; no definite D call. Specimen: PBMCs, collected before TCRalphabeta/CD19-depleted stem cell transplant. The CDR3 bases are TGTGCCAGCACTGAGTTGGGCAGAGAGACCCAGTACTTC. It is translated as CASTELGRETQYF.